The rows below give T cell receptor beta chains drawn from one sample of a study of blood T cells in healthy people across ages. TCRdb reanalysed the 5' RACE reads using MiXCR and keeps one entry per CDR3 protein. The sample includes roughly 1 million distinct CDR3 sequences, less than 25% seen only once; the top ten take around 0.7%. These data were also filed under a second study, of T cells of mothers and their children.

The sample was blood. Every receptor here comes from a girl between 2 and 10 years old in good health. Both conserved end residues are part of each CDR3. The D gene is left open where the match is weak. The listing skips clone size in some rows; elsewhere it reads once, few, many or a size class.

CSVVGWGGRDIQYF | TGCAGCGTTGTAGGCTGGGGAGGGAGGGACATTCAGTACTTC | TRBJ2-4 | TRBD2 | 14 | . | TRBV29-1
CASSSVRAYGYTF | TGCGCCAGCAGCTCGGTTCGGGCCTATGGCTACACCTTC | TRBJ1-2 | . | 13 | . | TRBV5-1
CASSPRTGTEQFF | TGTGCCAGCAGCCCTCGTACAGGGACCGAGCAGTTCTTC | TRBJ2-1 | . | 13 | few | TRBV7-9
CSARDPRQAYEQYF | TGCAGTGCTAGAGATCCCCGACAGGCCTACGAGCAGTACTTC | TRBJ2-7 | . | 14 | . | TRBV20-1
CSARTSLYEQYF | TGCAGCGCTAGGACCAGTCTCTACGAGCAGTACTTC | TRBJ2-7 | . | 12 | few | TRBV29-1
CASLGGRYEQFF | TGCGCCAGCCTAGGTGGGCGTTATGAGCAGTTCTTC | TRBJ2-1 | . | 12 | . | TRBV5-1
CASSLAPGRTYGYTF | TGTGCCAGCAGTTTAGCGCCGGGCAGAACCTATGGCTACACCTTC | TRBJ1-2 | . | 15 | . | TRBV12-3/TRBV12-4
CSARDRRAGAQEQYF | TGCAGTGCTAGAGATCGAAGAGCGGGGGCTCAAGAGCAGTACTTC | TRBJ2-7 | TRBD2 | 15 | few | TRBV20-1
CATKADYQEAQYF | TGTGCCACCAAGGCAGATTATCAAGAGGCCCAGTACTTC | TRBJ2-5 | . | 13 | . | TRBV24-1
CAAKTQGLALHF | TGTGCCGCCAAAACACAGGGCTTGGCCCTCCACTTT | TRBJ1-6 | . | 12 | . | TRBV28
CSVVWGDEAFF | TGCAGCGTTGTATGGGGGGATGAAGCTTTCTTT | TRBJ1-1 | . | 11 | few | TRBV29-1
CASSSSSGGIETDTQYF | TGTGCCAGCAGCTCTTCTAGCGGGGGGATCGAAACAGATACGCAGTATTTT | TRBJ2-3 | TRBD2 | 17 | few | TRBV7-6
CASSPLGTSGSGSYNEQFF | TGTGCCAGCAGCCCTTTAGGGACTAGCGGGAGTGGATCCTACAATGAGCAGTTCTTC | TRBJ2-1 | TRBD2 | 19 | . | TRBV4-2
CASSPPQGTRYEQYF | TGTGCCAGCAGCCCACCACAGGGGACCCGCTACGAGCAGTACTTC | TRBJ2-7 | TRBD1 | 15 | few | TRBV11-3
CASSLGGLVKETQYF | TGTGCCAGCAGCTTGGGGGGACTAGTGAAAGAGACCCAGTACTTC | TRBJ2-5 | TRBD2 | 15 | . | TRBV7-2
CASGFSRGAGAQETQYF | TGTGCTAGTGGTTTCTCCCGGGGGGCGGGGGCTCAAGAGACCCAGTACTTC | TRBJ2-5 | . | 17 | . | TRBV12-5
CTSGEEVREKLFF | TGTACCAGTGGCGAGGAGGTTCGTGAAAAACTGTTTTTT | TRBJ1-4 | . | 13 | . | TRBV19
CASSSDLQGNTEAFF | TGTGCCAGCAGCTCCGACTTACAGGGGAACACTGAAGCTTTCTTT | TRBJ1-1 | . | 15 | . | TRBV12-3/TRBV12-4
CASSYASPNTEAFF | TGTGCCAGCAGTTACGCATCACCGAACACTGAAGCTTTCTTT | TRBJ1-1 | . | 14 | few | TRBV6-6
CSARNRGIDTEAFF | TGCAGCGCCCGGAACAGGGGGATTGACACTGAAGCTTTCTTT | TRBJ1-1 | TRBD1 | 14 | . | TRBV29-1